This TCR beta chain derives from a study of T cell repertoires in cytomegalovirus infection (dated by TCRdb to between 2019 and 2020). In terms of the full investigation: Peptide stimulations targeted recently identified HLA-C-restricted CMV epitopes, whose presentation resists viral immunomodulation, together with well-studied HLA-B-restricted epitopes. Donor HLA type was relevant to the analysis, as public TCR beta signatures indicated carriage of CMV infection together with the matching HLA type. What the authors observed across the whole study: Carriers of CMV infection plus the relevant HLA type were discriminated by the cumulative frequency of public TCR beta family members in the study cohort and in an independent roughly 400-donor cohort. The ex vivo response was dominated by HLA-C-restricted CMV-specific TCR beta clonotypes, which also provided the single most frequent clonotype in two of eight donors.

The sequencer was an Illumina HiSeq 1500. The public reads were reanalyzed by TCRdb: fastp trimming at Q25, MiXCR alignment, in-frame beta chains only. Merged by CDR3 protein, the rows form single entries marked with the most common genes and DNA. This sample gives some 99,000 distinct CDR3 sequences in total; around 28% of them show up just once. Clones ranked in the top ten supply around 80% of the sample. There are a few counts of this clonotype. Its antigen is currently not known. It has no much larger one-base neighbor in the sample; base qualities were not kept. V is reduced by 1 base and J by 5 bases, leaving a spacing of 11 bases between them. From cysteine to phenylalanine, the CDR3 is 14 amino acids long. The only DNA kept is the CDR3, 42 bases in frame from the first base. The treatment or condition label on this specimen signifies: in vitro stimulation with specific CMV peptide epitopes to enrich CMV-specific T cells.

The sample consisted of CD8+ T cells from cultured PBMCs, taken from culture after CMV antigen stimulation. The sequence derives from a human donor in good health (CMV status not recorded). Some clones in this sample may be carry-over from other donors' samples. The sequence is built from TRBV12-3 or TRBV12-4 and TRBJ1-1, with the D gene call left open. This receptor carries the CDR3 CASSLVQERTEAFF. The DNA is TGTGCCAGCAGTTTAGTCCAGGAAAGGACTGAAGCTTTCTTT.